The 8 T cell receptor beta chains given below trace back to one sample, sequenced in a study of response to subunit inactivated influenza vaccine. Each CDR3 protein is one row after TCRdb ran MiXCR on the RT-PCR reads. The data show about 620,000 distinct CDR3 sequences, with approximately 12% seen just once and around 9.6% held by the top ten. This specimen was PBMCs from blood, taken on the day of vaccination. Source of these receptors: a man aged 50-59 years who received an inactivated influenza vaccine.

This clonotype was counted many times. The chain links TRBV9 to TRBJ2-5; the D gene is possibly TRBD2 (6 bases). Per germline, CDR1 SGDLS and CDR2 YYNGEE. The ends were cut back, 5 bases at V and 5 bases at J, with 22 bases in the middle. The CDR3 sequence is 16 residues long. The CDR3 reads CASSILGGLPGETQYF. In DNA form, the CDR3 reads TGTGCCAGCAGTATCTTAGGAGGGCTGCCAGGGGAGACCCAGTACTTC.

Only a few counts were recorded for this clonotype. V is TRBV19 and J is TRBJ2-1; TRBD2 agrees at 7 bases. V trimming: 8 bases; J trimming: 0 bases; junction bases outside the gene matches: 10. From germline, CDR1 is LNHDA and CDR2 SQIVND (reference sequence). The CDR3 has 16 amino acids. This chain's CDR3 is CASHRRGGSSYNEQFF. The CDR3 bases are TGTGCCAGTCATCGACGGGGCGGGAGCTCCTACAATGAGCAGTTCTTC.

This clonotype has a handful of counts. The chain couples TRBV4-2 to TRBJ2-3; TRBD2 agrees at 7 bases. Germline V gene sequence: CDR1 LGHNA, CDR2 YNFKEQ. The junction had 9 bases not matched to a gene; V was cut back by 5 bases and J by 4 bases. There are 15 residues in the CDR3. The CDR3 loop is CASSVPGGGSDTQYF. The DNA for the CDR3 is TGTGCCAGCAGCGTTCCGGGGGGTGGTTCAGATACGCAGTATTTT.

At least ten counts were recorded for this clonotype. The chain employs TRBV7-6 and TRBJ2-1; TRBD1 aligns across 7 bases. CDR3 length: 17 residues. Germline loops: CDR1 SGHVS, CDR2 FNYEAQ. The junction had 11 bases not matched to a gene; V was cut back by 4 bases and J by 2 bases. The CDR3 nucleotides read TGTGCCAGCAGCTCCAGCTTAAGACAGGGACCCTACAATGAGCAGTTCTTC. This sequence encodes CASSSSLRQGPYNEQFF.

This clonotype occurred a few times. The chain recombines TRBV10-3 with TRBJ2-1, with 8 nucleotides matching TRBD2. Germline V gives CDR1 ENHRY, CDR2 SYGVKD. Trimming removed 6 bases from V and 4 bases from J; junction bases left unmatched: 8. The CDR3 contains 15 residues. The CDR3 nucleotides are TGTGCCATCAGATTCGGGCGGGAGGTGTACAATGAGCAGTTCTTC. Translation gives CAIRFGREVYNEQFF.

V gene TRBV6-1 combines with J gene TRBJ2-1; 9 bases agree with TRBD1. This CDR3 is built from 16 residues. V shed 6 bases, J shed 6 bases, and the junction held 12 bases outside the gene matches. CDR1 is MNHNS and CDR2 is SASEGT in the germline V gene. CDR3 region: CASSTQGAGLGNEQFF. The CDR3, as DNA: TGTGCCAGCAGCACACAGGGGGCAGGATTAGGCAATGAGCAGTTCTTC.

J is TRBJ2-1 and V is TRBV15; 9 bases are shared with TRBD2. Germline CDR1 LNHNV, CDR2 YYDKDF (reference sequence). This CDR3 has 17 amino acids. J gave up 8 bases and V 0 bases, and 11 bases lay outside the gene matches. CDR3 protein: CATSRDAGGRAIYEQFF. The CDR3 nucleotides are TGTGCCACCAGCAGAGATGCCGGCGGGAGGGCCATCTATGAGCAGTTCTTC.

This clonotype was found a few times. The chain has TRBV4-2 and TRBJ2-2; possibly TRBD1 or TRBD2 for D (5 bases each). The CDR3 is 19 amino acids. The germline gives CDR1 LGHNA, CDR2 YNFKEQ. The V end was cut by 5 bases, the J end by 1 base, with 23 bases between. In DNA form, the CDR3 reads TGTGCCAGCAGCGAAGTCATTACGCAGGGAGCAAAGAACACCGGGGAGCTGTTTTTT. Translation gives CASSEVITQGAKNTGELFF.